This TCR beta chain originates from a study of identical twins. General study findings and limits: Weaker excess twin sharing was seen among beta out-of-frame sequences.

Unique molecular identifiers were present on the cDNA, which also gained a universal primer site by template switching. TCRdb re-called the 5' RACE reads through MiXCR, storing one row per CDR3 protein. The sample contains approximately 190,000 distinct CDR3 sequences, less than 20% of which appear only once. This clonotype was seen a handful of times. Its specificity is not known. The CDR3 spans 15 residues. Trimming removed 5 bases from V and 4 bases from J, with 15 bases in between. Per germline, CDR1 LGHDT and CDR2 YNNKEL (reference sequence). The data also belong to a second study, concerning T cells expressing NK-cell markers. That work states: An anti-gamma-delta TCR antibody confined sorting to alpha-beta TCR T cells across several of the experiments.

This receptor was identified in a woman aged 18-29 years in good health. The gene calls are TRBV3-1 and TRBJ2-1; possible D gene TRBD1, 6 bases. Sequencing was done on a sample of CD8+ T cells sorted from blood. The CDR3 spells CASSWSGTSYNEQFF. DNA of the CDR3: TGTGCCAGCAGCTGGTCCGGGACAAGTTACAATGAGCAGTTCTTC.